One sample yielded the 5 T cell receptor beta chains listed below, sequenced in a study of T cells in Graves' hyperthyroidism and ophthalmopathy. TCR beta CDR3 regions were amplified from RNA transcripts. A first-round RT-PCR of the TCR CDR3 used the HTBI primer set. TCRdb analysed the multiplex PCR reads with MiXCR anew, one entry per CDR3 protein. Altogether approximately 400,000 distinct CDR3 sequences are present, around 16% being singletons, with the ten largest covering roughly 8%. Specimen: blood. The origin of the receptors is a young woman with Graves' hyperthyroidism.

J is TRBJ1-1 and V is TRBV7-2; D is perhaps TRBD1 (5 bases). The germline gives CDR1 SGHTA, CDR2 FQGNSA. V was pared by 8 bases and J by 2 bases, with 15 bases between. This CDR3 contains 14 residues. As DNA, the CDR3 is TGTGCCAGCCCTAAGTGGGGGGTCAACACTGAAGCTTTCTTT. It yields the protein CASPKWGVNTEAFF.

This clonotype was seen ten or more times. This chain connects TRBV20-1 to TRBJ2-1, with 8 bases fitting TRBD2. The CDR3 sequence is 16 residues long. Germline V gene lookup returns CDR1 DFQATT and CDR2 SNEGSKA (reference sequence). V shed 3 bases, J shed 1 base, and the junction held 8 bases outside the gene matches. Written as DNA, the CDR3 is TGCAGTGCTAGGGTTACTAGCGGAGGTTCCTACAATGAGCAGTTCTTC. This sequence encodes CSARVTSGGSYNEQFF.

This clonotype was observed many times. V gene TRBV3-1 combines with J gene TRBJ1-5; D may be TRBD1 (5 bases). Germline assignment: CDR1 LGHDT and CDR2 YNNKEL (reference sequence). V was clipped by 0 bases and J by 4 bases, with 10 bases between them. The CDR3 runs to 15 residues. CDR3 sequence: CASSQDRDGNQPQHF. CDR3 nucleotide sequence: TGTGCCAGCAGCCAAGATCGGGACGGGAATCAGCCCCAGCATTTT.

There are many counts of this clonotype. This chain links TRBV29-1 with TRBJ1-1, with 8 bases that match TRBD1. The CDR3 covers 14 residues. Unmatched junction bases numbered 14, after V lost 7 bases and J lost 7 bases. Germline CDR1 is SQVTM and CDR2 is ANQGSEA. The CDR3 nucleotides read TGCAGCGCTTCGTTACAGGGGGTTAACGGTGAAGCTTTCTTT. Residues: CSASLQGVNGEAFF.

J is TRBJ1-5 and V is TRBV28; D call uncertain. The V gene's germline CDR1 is MDHEN and CDR2 SYDVKM. This CDR3 region has 14 residues. Trimming removed 3 bases from V and 6 bases from J, with 12 bases in between. CDR3 sequence reads: CASSFHGNTQPQHF. The DNA for the CDR3 is TGTGCCAGCAGTTTTCACGGGAATACTCAGCCCCAGCATTTT.